The rows below give T cell receptor beta chains drawn from one sample of a study of early T cells in non-severe SARS-CoV-2 infection. TCRdb called the 5' RACE reads again in MiXCR, with one record for every CDR3 protein. The sample lists 70,000 to 85,000 distinct CDR3 sequences, about 12% occurring once. Sequencing used whole blood. The receptors come from an adult who was a healthcare worker with PCR-confirmed SARS-CoV-2 infection or an uninfected control (not recorded which). Both conserved end residues are part of each CDR3. Each record gives: D gene, J gene, clone size, V gene, CDR3 protein, CDR3 DNA. D genes are given only for firm matches. Clone sizes are given selectively: once, few, many, or a class where the clone is expanded.

d_gene: TRBD2; j_gene: TRBJ2-1; abundance: many; v_gene: TRBV2; CDR3aa: CASSSGTKDEQFF; CDR3nt: TGTGCCAGCAGTTCCGGGACTAAGGATGAGCAGTTCTTC
d_gene: .; j_gene: TRBJ1-2; abundance: .; v_gene: TRBV11-3; CDR3aa: CASSFGASYGYTF; CDR3nt: TGTGCCAGCAGCTTTGGAGCCAGCTATGGCTACACCTTC
d_gene: .; j_gene: TRBJ2-7; abundance: .; v_gene: TRBV21-1; CDR3aa: CASTYTGVPYEQYF; CDR3nt: TGTGCCAGCACTTACACAGGTGTCCCCTACGAGCAGTACTTC
d_gene: .; j_gene: TRBJ2-7; abundance: .; v_gene: TRBV15; CDR3aa: CATSRDRGYEQYF; CDR3nt: TGTGCCACCAGCAGAGATCGTGGCTACGAGCAGTACTTC
d_gene: TRBD2; j_gene: TRBJ2-3; abundance: few; v_gene: TRBV7-8; CDR3aa: CASSLAPWVAGRPDTQYF; CDR3nt: TGTGCCAGCAGCTTAGCGCCCTGGGTAGCGGGCCGACCGGATACGCAGTATTTT
d_gene: .; j_gene: TRBJ2-5; abundance: many; v_gene: TRBV5-1; CDR3aa: CASSPYQETQYF; CDR3nt: TGCGCCAGCAGCCCGTACCAAGAGACCCAGTACTTC
d_gene: .; j_gene: TRBJ2-1; abundance: .; v_gene: TRBV6-2/TRBV6-3; CDR3aa: CASSSVGGGSYNEQFF; CDR3nt: TGTGCCAGCAGCTCGGTTGGGGGAGGTTCTTACAATGAGCAGTTCTTC
d_gene: TRBD1; j_gene: TRBJ1-5; abundance: few; v_gene: TRBV12-3/TRBV12-4; CDR3aa: CASSGTGQTSNQPQHF; CDR3nt: TGTGCCAGCAGTGGGACGGGACAGACTAGCAATCAGCCCCAGCATTTT
d_gene: .; j_gene: TRBJ1-5; abundance: .; v_gene: TRBV14; CDR3aa: CASSQEWASGNQPQHF; CDR3nt: TGTGCCAGCAGCCAAGAATGGGCCAGTGGCAATCAGCCCCAGCATTTT
d_gene: .; j_gene: TRBJ2-7; abundance: .; v_gene: TRBV27; CDR3aa: CASSLPEEDPYEQYF; CDR3nt: TGTGCCAGCAGTTTACCCGAGGAGGACCCCTACGAGCAGTACTTC